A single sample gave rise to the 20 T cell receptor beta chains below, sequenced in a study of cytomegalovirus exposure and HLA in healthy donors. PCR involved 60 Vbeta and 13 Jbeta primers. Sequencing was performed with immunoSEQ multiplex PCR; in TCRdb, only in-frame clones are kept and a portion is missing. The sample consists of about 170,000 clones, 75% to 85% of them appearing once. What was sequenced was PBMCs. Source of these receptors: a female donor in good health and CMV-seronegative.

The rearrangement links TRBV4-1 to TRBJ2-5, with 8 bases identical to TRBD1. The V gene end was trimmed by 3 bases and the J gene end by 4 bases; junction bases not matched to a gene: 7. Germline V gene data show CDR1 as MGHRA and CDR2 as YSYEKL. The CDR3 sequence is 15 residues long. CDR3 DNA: TGCGCCAGCAGCCAGGACAGGGTGAGCCGAGAGACCCAGTACTTC. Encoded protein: CASSQDRVSRETQYF.

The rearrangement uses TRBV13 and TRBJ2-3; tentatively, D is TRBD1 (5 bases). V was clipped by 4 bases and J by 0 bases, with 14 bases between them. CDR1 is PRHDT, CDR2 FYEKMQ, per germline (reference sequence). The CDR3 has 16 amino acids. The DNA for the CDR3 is TGTGCCAGCAGCTCTAGGGGCCTCCCGAGCACAGATACGCAGTATTTT. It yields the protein CASSSRGLPSTDTQYF.

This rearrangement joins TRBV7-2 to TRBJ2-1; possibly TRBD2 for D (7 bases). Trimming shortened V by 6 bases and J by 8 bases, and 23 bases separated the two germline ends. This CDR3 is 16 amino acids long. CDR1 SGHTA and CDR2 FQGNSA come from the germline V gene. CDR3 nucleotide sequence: TGTGCCAGCAGTAAACCCCCCGGGGGGCTTTCTGATGAGCAGTTCTTC. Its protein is CASSKPPGGLSDEQFF.

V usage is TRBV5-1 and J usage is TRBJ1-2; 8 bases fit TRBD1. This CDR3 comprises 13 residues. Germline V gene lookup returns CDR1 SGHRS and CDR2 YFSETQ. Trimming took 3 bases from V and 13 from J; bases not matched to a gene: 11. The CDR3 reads CASSSGDRGVATF. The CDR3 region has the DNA TGCGCCAGCAGCTCCGGTGACAGGGGAGTGGCCACCTTC.

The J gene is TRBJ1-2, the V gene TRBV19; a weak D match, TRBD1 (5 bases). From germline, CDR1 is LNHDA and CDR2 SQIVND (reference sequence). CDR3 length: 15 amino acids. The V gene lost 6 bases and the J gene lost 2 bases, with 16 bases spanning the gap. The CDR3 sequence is CASSRAGGVNYGYTF. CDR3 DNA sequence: TGTGCCAGTAGCCGAGCGGGGGGTGTGAACTATGGCTACACCTTC. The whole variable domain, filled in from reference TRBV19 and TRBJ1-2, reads DGGITQSPKYLFRKEGQNVTLSCEQNLNHDAMYWYRQDPGQGLRLIYYSQIVNDFQKGDIAEGYSVSREKKESFPLTVTSAQKNPTAFYLCASSRAGGVNYGYTFGSGTRLTVV.

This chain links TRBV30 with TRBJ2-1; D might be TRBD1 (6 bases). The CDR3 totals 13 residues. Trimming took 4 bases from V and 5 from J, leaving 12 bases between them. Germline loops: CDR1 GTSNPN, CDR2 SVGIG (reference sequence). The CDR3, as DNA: TGTGCCTGGAACTTGGACAGCCACAATGAGCAGTTCTTC. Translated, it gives CAWNLDSHNEQFF.

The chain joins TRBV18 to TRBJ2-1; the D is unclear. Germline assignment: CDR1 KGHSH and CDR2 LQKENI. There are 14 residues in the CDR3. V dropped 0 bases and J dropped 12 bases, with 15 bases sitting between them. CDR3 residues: CASSPPSALGRQFF. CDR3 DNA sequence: TGTGCCAGCTCACCACCGTCGGCCCTAGGTAGGCAGTTCTTC.

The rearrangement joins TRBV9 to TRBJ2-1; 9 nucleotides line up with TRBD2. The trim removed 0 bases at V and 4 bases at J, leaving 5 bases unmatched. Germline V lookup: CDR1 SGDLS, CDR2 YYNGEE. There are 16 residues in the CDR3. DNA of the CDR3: TGTGCCAGCAGCGTAGACCCTAGCGGGATATACAATGAGCAGTTCTTC. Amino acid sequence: CASSVDPSGIYNEQFF.

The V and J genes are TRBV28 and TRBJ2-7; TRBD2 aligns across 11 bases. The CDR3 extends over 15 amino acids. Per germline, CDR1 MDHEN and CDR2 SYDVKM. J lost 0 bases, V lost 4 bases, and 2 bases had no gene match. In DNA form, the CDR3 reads TGTGCCAGCAGTTCCGGACTAGCGGGCTCCTACGAGCAGTACTTC. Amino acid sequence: CASSSGLAGSYEQYF.

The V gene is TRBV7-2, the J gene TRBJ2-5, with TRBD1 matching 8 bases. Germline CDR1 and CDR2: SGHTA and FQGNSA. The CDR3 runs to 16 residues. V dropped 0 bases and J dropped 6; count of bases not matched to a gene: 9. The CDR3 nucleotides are TGTGCCAGCAGCTTAGCGGGCGGACAGGGCCGGCAGACCCAGTACTTC. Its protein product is CASSLAGGQGRQTQYF. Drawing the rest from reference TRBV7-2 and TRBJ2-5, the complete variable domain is GAGVSQSPSNKVTEKGKDVELRCDPISGHTALYWYRQSLGQGLEFLIYFQGNSAPDKSGLPSDRFSAERTGGSVSTLTIQRTQQEDSAVYLCASSLAGGQGRQTQYFGPGTRLLVL.

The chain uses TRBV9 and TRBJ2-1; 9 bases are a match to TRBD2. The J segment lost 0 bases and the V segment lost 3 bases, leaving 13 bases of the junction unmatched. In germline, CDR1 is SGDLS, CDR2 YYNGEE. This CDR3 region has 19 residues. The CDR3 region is CASSEPETSGISSYNEQFF. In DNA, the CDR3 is TGTGCCAGCAGCGAGCCGGAGACTAGCGGAATTAGCTCCTACAATGAGCAGTTCTTC.

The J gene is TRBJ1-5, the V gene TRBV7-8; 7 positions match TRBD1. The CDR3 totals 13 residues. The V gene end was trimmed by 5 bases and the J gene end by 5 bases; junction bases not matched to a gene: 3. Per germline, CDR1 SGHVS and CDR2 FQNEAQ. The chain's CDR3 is CASSLTGDQPQHF. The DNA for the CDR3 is TGTGCCAGCAGCCTAACAGGGGATCAGCCCCAGCATTTT.

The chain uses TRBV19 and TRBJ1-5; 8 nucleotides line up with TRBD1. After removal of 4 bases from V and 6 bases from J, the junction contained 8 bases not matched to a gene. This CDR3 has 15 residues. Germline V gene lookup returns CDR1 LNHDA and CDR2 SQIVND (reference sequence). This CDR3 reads CASSKRTGISQPQHF. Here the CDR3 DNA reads TGTGCCAGTAGTAAAAGGACAGGGATCAGTCAGCCCCAGCATTTT.

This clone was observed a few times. The CDR3 nucleotides read TGTGCCAGCAGCGGACAGCTGAACACTGAAGCTTTCTTT. Its translation: CASSGQLNTEAFF. This chain connects TRBV6-5 to TRBJ1-1, with a tentative D call TRBD1 (6 bases). Looked up from germline, CDR1 is MNHEY and CDR2 is SVGAGI. This CDR3 is built from 13 residues. V gave up 6 bases and J gave up 0 bases, with 8 bases separating them.

CDR3: CASSLDYRDTIYF. CDR3 in DNA: TGTGCCAGCAGCTTAGATTACAGAGACACCATATATTTT. The rearrangement links TRBV11-3 to TRBJ1-3; D remains unclear. The CDR3 covers 13 residues. Germline V lookup: CDR1 SGHNT, CDR2 YENEEA. The ends were cut back, 0 bases at V and 8 bases at J, with 8 bases in the middle.

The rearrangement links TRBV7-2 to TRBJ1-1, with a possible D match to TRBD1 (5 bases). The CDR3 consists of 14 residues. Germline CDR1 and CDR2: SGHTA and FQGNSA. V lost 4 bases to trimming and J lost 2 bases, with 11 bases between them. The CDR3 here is CASSSAQGNTEAFF. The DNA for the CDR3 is TGTGCCAGCAGCTCAGCCCAGGGAAACACTGAAGCTTTCTTT.

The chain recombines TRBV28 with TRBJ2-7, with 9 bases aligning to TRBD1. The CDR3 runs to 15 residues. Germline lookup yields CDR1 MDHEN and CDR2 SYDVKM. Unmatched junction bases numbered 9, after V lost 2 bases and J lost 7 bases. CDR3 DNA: TGTGCCAGCAGTTTAAGGGACAGGGCAGTCCGGGAGCAGTACTTC. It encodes CASSLRDRAVREQYF.

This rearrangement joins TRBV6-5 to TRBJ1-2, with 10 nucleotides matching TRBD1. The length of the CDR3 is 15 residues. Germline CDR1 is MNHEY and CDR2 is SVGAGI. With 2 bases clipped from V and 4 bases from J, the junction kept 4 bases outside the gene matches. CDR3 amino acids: CASSYGTGVVYGYTF. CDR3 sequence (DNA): TGTGCCAGCAGTTACGGGACAGGGGTGGTCTATGGCTACACCTTC.

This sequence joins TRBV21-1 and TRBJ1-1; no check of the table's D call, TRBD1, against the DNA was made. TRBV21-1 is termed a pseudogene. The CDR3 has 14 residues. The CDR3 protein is CAKATGAANTEAFF. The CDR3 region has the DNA TGTGCCAAAGCAACAGGGGCGGCGAACACTGAAGCTTTCTTT.

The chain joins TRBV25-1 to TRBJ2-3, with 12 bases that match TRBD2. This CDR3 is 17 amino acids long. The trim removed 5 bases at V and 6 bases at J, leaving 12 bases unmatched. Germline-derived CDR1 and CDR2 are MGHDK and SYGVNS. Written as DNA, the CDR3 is TGTGCCAGCAGTAAGACTAGCGGGAGTGGGTGGGGTGATACGCAGTATTTT. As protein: CASSKTSGSGWGDTQYF.